The 21 T cell receptor beta chains below all came from one sample that was sequenced in a study of cytomegalovirus exposure and HLA in healthy donors. This PCR relied on a set of 60 Vbeta primers and 13 Jbeta primers. The assay was immunoSEQ multiplex PCR, and TCRdb's table has in-frame clones only and misses some. The profile shows about 99,000 clones, roughly 75% of them singletons. Source material: PBMCs. The receptors were gathered from a woman in her forties in good health and CMV-seronegative.

The rearrangement links TRBV11-2 to TRBJ2-5; D gene unclear. This CDR3 has 15 residues. Germline CDR1 reads SGHAT; CDR2 reads FQNNGV. With 0 bases removed from V and 5 bases from J, the gap between germline ends came to 13 bases. The CDR3 is CASSLDSPVGETQYF. CDR3 DNA: TGTGCCAGCAGCTTAGATAGCCCTGTTGGGGAGACCCAGTACTTC.

This clone was recorded only once. The gene calls are TRBV7-2 and TRBJ2-3; no definite D call. Trimming took off 5 bases at V and 0 bases at J, with 12 bases between the two ends. Germline V gene sequence: CDR1 SGHTA, CDR2 FQGNSA. There are 15 residues in the CDR3. CDR3 DNA sequence: TGTGCCAGCAGCCGAAGGCAGACTAGCACAGATACGCAGTATTTT. Amino acids: CASSRRQTSTDTQYF.

This clone appeared a few times. The chain has TRBV29-1 and TRBJ2-1; TRBD2 might be the D (6 bases). CDR3 length: 14 amino acids. CDR1 is SQVTM and CDR2 is ANQGSEA in the germline V gene. The V gene lost 4 bases and the J gene lost 8 bases, with 18 bases spanning the gap. CDR3 sequence: CSVAGPGRGDEQFF. CDR3 nucleotide sequence: TGCAGCGTTGCAGGGCCCGGGAGAGGGGATGAGCAGTTCTTC.

This clone was observed a handful of times. CDR3 protein: CASTEEGSNTEAFF. CDR3 nucleotide sequence: TGTGCCAGCACCGAGGAGGGATCGAACACTGAAGCTTTCTTT. V gene TRBV2 combines with J gene TRBJ1-1, with D unclear. Germline assignment: CDR1 SNHLY and CDR2 FYNNEI. The CDR3 is made up of 14 amino acids. With 7 bases removed from V and 1 base from J, the gap between germline ends came to 13 bases. The whole variable domain, filled in from reference TRBV2 and TRBJ1-1, reads EPEVTQTPSHQVTQMGQEVILRCVPISNHLYFYWYRQILGQKVEFLVSFYNNEISEKSEIFDDQFSVERPDGSNFTLKIRSTKLEDSAMYFCASTEEGSNTEAFFGQGTRLTVV.

The chain joins TRBV29-1 to TRBJ2-2, with 7 bases that match TRBD1. J was trimmed by 2 bases and V by 7 bases; bases with no gene match: 7. Germline CDR1 SQVTM, CDR2 ANQGSEA. The CDR3 spans 14 residues. Here the CDR3 reads CSARDSANTGELFF. The CDR3 nucleotides are TGCAGCGCCCGGGACAGCGCCAACACCGGGGAGCTGTTTTTT.

The chain has TRBV6-6 and TRBJ2-1, with 9 nucleotides matching TRBD1. Unmatched junction bases numbered 6, after V lost 6 bases and J lost 6 bases. Germline lookup yields CDR1 MNHNY and CDR2 SVGAGI (reference sequence). The CDR3 spans 14 residues. CDR3 residues: CASSPTGGGNEQFF. The CDR3 nucleotides read TGTGCCAGCAGCCCGACAGGGGGAGGCAATGAGCAGTTCTTC.

The chain combines TRBV18 with TRBJ1-1; D unresolved. V was cut by 3 bases and J by 1 base, with 9 bases left in between. The length of the CDR3 is 14 residues. Germline assignment: CDR1 KGHSH and CDR2 LQKENI. CDR3 nucleotides: TGTGCCAGCTCACCGCCCGGGAAGAACACTGAAGCTTTCTTT. Translated: CASSPPGKNTEAFF.

This chain joins TRBV9 and TRBJ2-3; 9 bases line up with TRBD2. CDR3 size: 17 residues. The germline CDR1 and CDR2 sequences are SGDLS and YYNGEE. The junction had 16 bases not matched to a gene; V was cut back by 7 bases and J by 4 bases. CDR3 coding DNA: TGTGCCAGCTCAGCCGCGACTAGCGGATATTTCCCAGATACGCAGTATTTT. Its translation is CASSAATSGYFPDTQYF.

The chain joins TRBV19 to TRBJ2-5; 7 bases are shared with TRBD1. This CDR3 has 15 residues. J lost 3 bases, V lost 7 bases, and 11 bases had no gene match. CDR1 and CDR2 from the germline V gene are LNHDA and SQIVND (reference sequence). CDR3 sequence: CASKARTGVKETQYF. The CDR3 coding sequence is TGTGCCAGTAAGGCGAGGACAGGCGTTAAAGAGACCCAGTACTTC. Together with reference TRBV19 and TRBJ2-5, the CDR3 gives the full variable domain: DGGITQSPKYLFRKEGQNVTLSCEQNLNHDAMYWYRQDPGQGLRLIYYSQIVNDFQKGDIAEGYSVSREKKESFPLTVTSAQKNPTAFYLCASKARTGVKETQYFGPGTRLLVL.

The V call is TRBV5-4, the J call TRBJ2-1; TRBD2 agrees at 11 bases. Germline values: CDR1 SGHNT, CDR2 YYREEE (reference sequence). CDR3 size: 16 residues. V trimming: 3 bases; J trimming: 1 base; junction bases outside the gene matches: 3. This chain's CDR3 is CASSSTSGSSYNEQFF. The CDR3 nucleotides are TGTGCCAGCAGCTCCACTAGCGGGAGTTCCTACAATGAGCAGTTCTTC.

Of note for this clone: Compared with germline, one end of the junction differs, possibly owing to a read error. The chain combines TRBV7-9 with TRBJ1-1, with TRBD1 identical over 7 bases. The CDR3 sequence is 16 residues long. CDR1 and CDR2 (germline): SEHNR, FQNEAQ (reference sequence). The CDR3 coding sequence is TGTTCCAGCAGCTCCGGGACAGATCAAATGAACACTGAAGCTTTCTTT. Amino acid sequence: CSSSSGTDQMNTEAFF.

The gene calls are TRBV7-3 and TRBJ1-2, with TRBD1 matching 7 bases. The CDR3 is 14 residues long. Germline V CDR1 and CDR2: SGHTA, FQGTGA. With 5 bases clipped from V and 9 bases from J, the junction kept 12 bases outside the gene matches. This CDR3 reads CASSDPGQDASYTF. CDR3 sequence (DNA): TGTGCCAGCAGCGACCCAGGACAGGATGCTAGCTACACCTTC.

This rearrangement joins TRBV6-4 to TRBJ2-7; D is possibly TRBD1 (5 bases). Trimming pared 2 bases from V and 0 bases from J, leaving 17 bases between. The CDR3 is made up of 17 amino acids. CDR1 MRHNA and CDR2 SNTAGT come from the germline V gene. In DNA, the CDR3 is TGTGCCAGCAGTGACGACTTCCCCTCAGGGCACTCCTACGAGCAGTACTTC. Residues: CASSDDFPSGHSYEQYF.

The rearrangement uses TRBV2 and TRBJ1-1; no clear D. The length of the CDR3 is 15 residues. V lost 8 bases, J lost 0 bases, and 16 bases lay in between. Germline loops: CDR1 SNHLY, CDR2 FYNNEI. This CDR3 reads CASFVSPFLNTEAFF. The CDR3 DNA is TGTGCCAGCTTTGTGTCCCCTTTTCTGAACACTGAAGCTTTCTTT. The whole variable domain, remainder taken from reference TRBV2 and TRBJ1-1, is EPEVTQTPSHQVTQMGQEVILRCVPISNHLYFYWYRQILGQKVEFLVSFYNNEISEKSEIFDDQFSVERPDGSNFTLKIRSTKLEDSAMYFCASFVSPFLNTEAFFGQGTRLTVV.

The V and J genes are TRBV28 and TRBJ2-7; TRBD2 agrees at 7 bases. Germline V gene data show CDR1 as MDHEN and CDR2 as SYDVKM. V lost 1 base and J lost 7; bases outside the gene matches: 10. The CDR3 is 15 amino acids. CDR3 loop: CASSLSGLRDGEQYF. CDR3 DNA sequence: TGTGCCAGCAGTTTATCGGGACTACGGGATGGGGAGCAGTACTTC. The variable domain in full, with the rest retrieved from reference TRBV28 and TRBJ2-7, is DVKVTQSSRYLVKRTGEKVFLECVQDMDHENMFWYRQDPGLGLRLIYFSYDVKMKEKGDIPEGYSVSREKKERFSLILESASTNQTSMYLCASSLSGLRDGEQYFGPGTRLTVT.

In this sample, this clone turned up once. The rearrangement uses TRBV9 and TRBJ1-5, with a possible D match to TRBD1 (6 bases). The CDR3 sequence is 14 residues long. V shed 4 bases and J shed 10 bases, with 18 bases lying between them. Germline CDR1 SGDLS, CDR2 YYNGEE. CDR3 protein: CASSPGQSFDPQHF. Written as DNA, the CDR3 is TGTGCCAGCAGCCCCGGACAGTCATTCGACCCCCAGCATTTT.

This clone was seen a handful of times. V gene TRBV10-3 combines with J gene TRBJ2-1, with 10 bases lining up with TRBD2. With 10 bases clipped from V and 8 bases from J, the junction kept 11 bases outside the gene matches. From germline, CDR1 is ENHRY and CDR2 SYGVKD. CDR3 size: 14 residues. CDR3 loop: CANAAGGDFDEQFF. The DNA for the CDR3 is TGTGCCAATGCAGCGGGAGGGGATTTCGATGAGCAGTTCTTC.

The sample holds a few counts of this clone. The CDR3 coding sequence is TGTGCCAGCAGCCTGGCAACCGGTTCTGGAAACACCATATATTTT. Residues: CASSLATGSGNTIYF. V is TRBV5-5 and J is TRBJ1-3; D remains ambiguous. Germline lookup yields CDR1 SGHKS and CDR2 YYEKEE (reference sequence). The CDR3 consists of 15 residues. Trimming removed 4 bases at V and 1 base at J, with 12 bases between.

The chain links TRBV5-1 to TRBJ2-7; 10 nucleotides match TRBD2. Germline-derived CDR1 and CDR2 are SGHRS and YFSETQ. The trim removed 1 base at V and 2 bases at J, leaving 6 bases unmatched. This CDR3 has 16 residues. The CDR3 spells CASSLRLAGEPYEQYF. The DNA for the CDR3 is TGCGCCAGCAGCTTGAGGCTAGCGGGAGAACCCTACGAGCAGTACTTC.

V gene TRBV4-3 combines with J gene TRBJ2-7, with TRBD2 as a possible D gene (5 bases). This CDR3 region has 15 residues. Germline V gene lookup returns CDR1 LGHNA and CDR2 YSLEER. V was trimmed by 1 base and J by 0 bases, leaving 10 bases between them. The CDR3 coding sequence is TGCGCCAGCAGCCAAGGAGCGGAGCCCTCCTACGAGCAGTACTTC. Translation: CASSQGAEPSYEQYF.

The chain has TRBV9 and TRBJ2-2, with TRBD1 as a possible D gene (6 bases). There are 15 residues in the CDR3. V lost 4 bases to trimming and J lost 4 bases, with 14 bases between them. The V gene's germline CDR1 is SGDLS and CDR2 YYNGEE. CDR3 sequence reads: CASSHSGTLTGELFF. CDR3 bases: TGTGCCAGCAGCCACTCCGGGACACTCACCGGGGAGCTGTTTTTT. Full variable domain (rest looked up from reference TRBV9 and TRBJ2-2): DSGVTQTPKHLITATGQRVTLRCSPRSGDLSVYWYQQSLDQGLQFLIQYYNGEERAKGNILERFSAQQFPDLHSELNLSSLELGDSALYFCASSHSGTLTGELFFGEGSRLTVL.